The 14 T cell receptor beta chains reported below all come from one sample, sequenced in a study of blood T cell repertoires in COVID-19. Profiled with immunoSEQ multiplex PCR; TCRdb holds only in-frame clones, not every one. The top ten clones hold less than 2% of a sample with under 250,000 clones, 65% to 85% of them seen once. What was sequenced was peripheral blood. The receptors were sampled from a woman aged 40 to 55 who had recovered from COVID-19.

CDR3 sequence (DNA): TGCGCCAGCAGCCAAGATGCGACAGGGACAGATGAAAAACTGTTTTTT. This encodes CASSQDATGTDEKLFF. The genes are TRBV4-1 and TRBJ1-4, with 7 bases that match TRBD1. CDR1 is MGHRA, CDR2 YSYEKL, per germline. Germline trimming cut 0 bases from V and 6 bases from J; bases unmatched to any gene: 7. This CDR3 contains 16 residues.

V is TRBV7-9 and J is TRBJ2-6, with 7 bases that match TRBD1. The CDR3 sequence is 16 residues long. V dropped 2 bases and J dropped 5; count of bases not matched to a gene: 6. Germline assignment: CDR1 SEHNR and CDR2 FQNEAQ (reference sequence). The CDR3 region is CASSLQGDAWANVLTF. CDR3 in DNA: TGTGCCAGCAGCTTACAGGGGGATGCCTGGGCCAACGTCCTGACTTTC.

This rearrangement joins TRBV29-1 to TRBJ2-7; a weak D match, TRBD1 (6 bases). In germline, CDR1 is SQVTM, CDR2 ANQGSEA. This CDR3 is built from 12 residues. V was shortened by 5 bases and J by 2 bases, with 10 bases between the two germline ends. The CDR3 DNA is TGCAGCGTTTCGGGGACACCCTACGAGCAGTACTTC. It encodes CSVSGTPYEQYF.

This clone has a count of ten or more. This sequence joins TRBV29-1 and TRBJ2-2, with 9 bases lining up with TRBD2. Germline V gives CDR1 SQVTM, CDR2 ANQGSEA. The V and J ends lost 6 bases and 7 bases, in that order; junction bases with no gene match: 6. The CDR3 totals 13 residues. CDR3: CSVGGLAVGELFF. CDR3 coding DNA: TGCAGCGTGGGGGGACTAGCAGTCGGGGAGCTGTTTTTT.

The chain links TRBV5-1 to TRBJ1-2, with 7 nucleotides matching TRBD1. V shed 0 bases and J 6 bases; nucleotides not matched to a gene: 5. CDR1 and CDR2 (germline): SGHRS, YFSETQ. The CDR3 length is 14 residues. Here the CDR3 reads CASSLGDRAHGYTF. The CDR3 DNA reads as TGCGCCAGCAGCTTGGGCGACAGGGCCCATGGCTACACCTTC.

The V gene is TRBV19, the J gene TRBJ1-5, with 8 bases lining up with TRBD1. The ends lost 10 bases at V and 0 bases at J; junction bases unmatched: 17. Germline loops: CDR1 LNHDA, CDR2 SQIVND (reference sequence). The CDR3 is made up of 18 amino acids. The CDR3 region is CAIPAPGQAGHSNQPQHF. In DNA, the CDR3 is TGTGCCATCCCGGCCCCGGGACAGGCCGGGCATAGCAATCAGCCCCAGCATTTT.

The rearrangement joins TRBV27 to TRBJ1-1, with D maybe TRBD1 (5 bases). V gave up 6 bases and J gave up 10 bases, with 27 bases separating them. Germline V CDR1 and CDR2: MNHEY, SMNVEV (reference sequence). The CDR3 consists of 16 residues. The CDR3 coding sequence is TGTGCCAGCAGCTCGATTGGGGCGGCGCGGATTGGTTTAGCTTTCTTT. Translating gives CASSSIGAARIGLAFF.

This chain joins TRBV2 and TRBJ2-7, with TRBD1 matching 9 bases. The trim removed 7 bases at V and 3 bases at J, leaving 7 bases unmatched. The CDR3 has 14 residues. Germline CDR1 and CDR2: SNHLY and FYNNEI. CDR3 DNA sequence: TGTGCCAGCACCCCGGGACAGGGAGACTACGAGCAGTACTTC. It yields the protein CASTPGQGDYEQYF.

This chain joins TRBV11-2 and TRBJ1-1; the D is unclear. Germline CDR1 reads SGHAT; CDR2 reads FQNNGV. The CDR3 spans 14 residues. Trimming took 1 base from V and 11 from J, leaving 17 bases between them. CDR3 residues: CASSLAEGLAMAFF. DNA of the CDR3: TGTGCCAGCAGCTTAGCGGAGGGCCTAGCAATGGCTTTCTTT.

The V and J genes are TRBV7-9 and TRBJ2-1; D gene unclear. CDR3 length: 13 amino acids. V was trimmed by 0 bases and J by 5 bases, leaving 5 bases between them. Germline assignment: CDR1 SEHNR and CDR2 FQNEAQ (reference sequence). DNA of the CDR3: TGTGCCAGCAGCTTAGCACAGCACAATGAGCAGTTCTTC. It specifies CASSLAQHNEQFF.

The chain is built from TRBV28 and TRBJ1-2; D is ambiguous. V lost 8 bases and J lost 2, with 6 bases in between. CDR1 and CDR2 (germline): MDHEN, SYDVKM. There are 11 residues in the CDR3. CDR3 in DNA: TGTGCCAGCTCGGTAAACTATGGCTACACCTTC. It encodes CASSVNYGYTF.

The genes are TRBV6-5 and TRBJ1-4; D might be TRBD1 (5 bases). Between the trimmed V and J ends, which lost 8 bases and 0 bases, there was a span of 10 bases. Germline CDR1 is MNHEY and CDR2 is SVGAGI. The length of the CDR3 is 14 residues. CDR3 residues: CASGMGPTNEKLFF. The CDR3 region has the DNA TGTGCCAGCGGAATGGGGCCAACTAATGAAAAACTGTTTTTT.

The chain has TRBV18 and TRBJ2-7, with D possibly TRBD2 on 5 matching bases. This CDR3 contains 14 residues. V lost 5 bases to trimming and J lost 3 bases, with 14 bases between them. Per germline, CDR1 KGHSH and CDR2 LQKENI. CDR3 nucleotide sequence: TGTGCCAGCTCAACTCGGGATGCAGGCTACGAGCAGTACTTC. Its protein is CASSTRDAGYEQYF.

This chain joins TRBV18 and TRBJ2-5, with 7 bases matching TRBD2. V was pared by 3 bases and J by 2 bases, with 3 bases of the junction left unmatched. The CDR3 has 14 residues. The germline V gene encodes CDR1 KGHSH and CDR2 LQKENI. This CDR3 reads CASSPLGGQETQYF. The CDR3 DNA follows: TGTGCCAGCTCACCTCTGGGGGGGCAAGAGACCCAGTACTTC.